The rows below give T cell receptor beta chains drawn from one sample of a study of blood T cell repertoires in COVID-19. Repertoires were generated with immunoSEQ multiplex PCR, while TCRdb's copy carries only in-frame clones and drops some. The sample comprises about 15,000 clones, approximately 90% of which are singletons, and around 8.5% rests with the top ten. The sample consisted of peripheral blood. These receptors were collected from a human donor in a cohort sampled during active COVID-19. CDR3s include the opening cysteine and the closing phenylalanine or tryptophan. The order of the fields is J gene, D gene, V gene, clone size, CDR3 DNA, CDR3 protein. A D gene is named only where the DNA matches it firmly. Rows may omit the clone size; those that give it use once, few, many or a size class.

TRBJ2-7	NA	TRBV19	NA	TGTGCCAGTAGTATGGGGAGCGGATGGGCCGAGCAGTACTTC	CASSMGSGWAEQYF
TRBJ2-7	NA	TRBV28	few	TGTGCCAGCAGTTCAACCCTCAGCGAGCAGTACTTC	CASSSTLSEQYF
TRBJ2-3	TRBD2	TRBV28	NA	TGTGCCAGCAGTGAAGCGGGAGGTGTATCCACAGATACGCAGTATTTT	CASSEAGGVSTDTQYF
TRBJ1-1	NA	TRBV19	once	TGTGCCAGTAGTTTGACATCGAACACTGAAGCTTTCTTT	CASSLTSNTEAFF
TRBJ1-6	NA	TRBV30	NA	TGTGCCTGGAGTGGGGGACAAAATAATTCACCCCTCCACTTT	CAWSGGQNNSPLHF
TRBJ1-1	TRBD1	TRBV28	NA	TGTGCCAGCAGGACTCGACAGGGCTTCCTCCAGTGGGCTTTCTTT	CASRTRQGFLQWAFF
TRBJ2-1	NA	TRBV3-1/TRBV3-2	NA	TGTGCCAGCAGCCGACAGAATGAGCAGTTCTTC	CASSRQNEQFF
TRBJ1-1	TRBD1	TRBV7-9	few	TGTGCCAGCAGCTTAGGGCAGGGGGCGGTCGGTGAAGCTTTCTTT	CASSLGQGAVGEAFF
TRBJ2-1	TRBD1	TRBV3-1/TRBV3-2	once	TGTGCCAGCAGCCACTCTGGGACAGGGTACAATGAGCAGTTCTTC	CASSHSGTGYNEQFF
TRBJ1-2	TRBD1	TRBV6-5	once	TGTGCCAGCGGGGGACAGTCTAACTATGGCTACACCTTC	CASGGQSNYGYTF
TRBJ2-7	TRBD1	TRBV4-1	NA	TGCGCCAGCAGCCAAGGGACAGGGACCTTGTACGAGCAGTACTTC	CASSQGTGTLYEQYF
TRBJ1-1	TRBD1	TRBV15	NA	TGTGCCACCAGCAGGACAGGGGCGGTGAACACTGAAGCTTTCTTT	CATSRTGAVNTEAFF
TRBJ2-5	NA	TRBV7-9	NA	TGTGCCAGCAGCTGGGACTCCTTGGAGTTGGAGACCCAGTACTTC	CASSWDSLELETQYF
TRBJ2-5	TRBD1	TRBV7-2	NA	TGTGCCAGCAGCCCGGGACAGGGTGCACAAGAGACCCAGTACTTC	CASSPGQGAQETQYF
TRBJ2-7	NA	TRBV6-1	NA	TGTGCCAGCAGTGAGCCCTGGACGGGAATGGACTACGAGCAGTACTTC	CASSEPWTGMDYEQYF